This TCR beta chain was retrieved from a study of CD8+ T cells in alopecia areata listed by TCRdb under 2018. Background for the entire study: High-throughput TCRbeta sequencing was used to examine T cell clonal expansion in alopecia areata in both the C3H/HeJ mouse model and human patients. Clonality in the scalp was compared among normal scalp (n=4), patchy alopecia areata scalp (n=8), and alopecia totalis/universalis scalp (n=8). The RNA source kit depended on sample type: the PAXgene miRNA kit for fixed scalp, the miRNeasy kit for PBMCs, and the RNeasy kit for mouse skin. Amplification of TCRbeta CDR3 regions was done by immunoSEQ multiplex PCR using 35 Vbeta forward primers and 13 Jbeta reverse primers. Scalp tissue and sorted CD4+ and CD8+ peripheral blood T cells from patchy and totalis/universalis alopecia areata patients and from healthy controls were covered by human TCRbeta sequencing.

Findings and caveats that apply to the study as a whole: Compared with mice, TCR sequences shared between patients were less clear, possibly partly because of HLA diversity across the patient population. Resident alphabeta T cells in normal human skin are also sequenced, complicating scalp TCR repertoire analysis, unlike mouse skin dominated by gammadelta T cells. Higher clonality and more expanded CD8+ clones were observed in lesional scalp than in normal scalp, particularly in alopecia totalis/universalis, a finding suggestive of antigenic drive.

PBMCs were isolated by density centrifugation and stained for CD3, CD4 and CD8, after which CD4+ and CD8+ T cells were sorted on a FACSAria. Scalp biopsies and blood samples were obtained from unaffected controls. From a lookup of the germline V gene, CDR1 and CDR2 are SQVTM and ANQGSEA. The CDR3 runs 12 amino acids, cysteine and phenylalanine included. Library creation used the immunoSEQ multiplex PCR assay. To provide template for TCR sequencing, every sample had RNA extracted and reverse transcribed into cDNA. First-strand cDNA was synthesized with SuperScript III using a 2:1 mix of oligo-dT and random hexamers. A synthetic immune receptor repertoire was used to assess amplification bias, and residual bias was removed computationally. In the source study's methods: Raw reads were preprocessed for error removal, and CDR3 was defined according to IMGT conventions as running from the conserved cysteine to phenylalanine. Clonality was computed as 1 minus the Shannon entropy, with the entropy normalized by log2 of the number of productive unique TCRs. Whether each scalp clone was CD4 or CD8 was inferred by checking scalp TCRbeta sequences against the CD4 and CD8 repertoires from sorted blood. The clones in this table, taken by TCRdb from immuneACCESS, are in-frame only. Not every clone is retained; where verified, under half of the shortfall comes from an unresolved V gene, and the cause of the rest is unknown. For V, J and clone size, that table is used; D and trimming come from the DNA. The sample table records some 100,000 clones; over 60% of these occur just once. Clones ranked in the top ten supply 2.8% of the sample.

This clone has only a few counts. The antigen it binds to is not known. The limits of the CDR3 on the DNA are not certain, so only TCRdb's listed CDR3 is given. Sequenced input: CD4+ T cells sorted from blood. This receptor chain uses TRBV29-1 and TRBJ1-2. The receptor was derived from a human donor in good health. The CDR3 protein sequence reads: CSVSGQGGTPFF.